Given below is one T cell receptor beta chain in context. The V gene's germline CDR1 is KGHSH and CDR2 LQKENI. With 1 base clipped from V and 1 base from J, the junction kept 3 bases outside the gene matches. The CDR3 contains 15 residues. The sample is drawn from a study of technical replicates of blood from a handful of donors. This table comes from immunoSEQ multiplex PCR, and its TCRdb copy is limited to in-frame clones, with some not included. This sample has more than 75,000 clones, with 92% found just once. V usage is TRBV18 and J usage is TRBJ1-1; 7 positions match TRBD1. This clonotype originated in a human donor in good health. Sequencing was carried out using T cells isolated from PBMCs. The CDR3 here is CASSPRGTENTEAFF. The CDR3 DNA is TGTGCCAGCTCACCACGTGGGACAGAGAACACTGAAGCTTTCTTT. Variable domain in full (rest from reference TRBV18 and TRBJ1-1): NAGVMQNPRHLVRRRGQEARLRCSPMKGHSHVYWYRQLPEEGLKFMVYLQKENIIDESGMPKERFSAEFPKEGPSILRIQQVVRGDSAAYFCASSPRGTENTEAFFGQGTRLTVV.